The entry below gives a single T cell receptor (beta chain) sequence along with its context. The sample originates from a study of blood T cell repertoires in COVID-19. Background on the study: Acute and convalescent COVID-19 specimens originated in the United States, Italy and Spain. The cDNA or gDNA used as material had been derived from T cells, B-cell-depleted T cells, or PBMCs.

With V trimmed by 10 bases and J by 4 bases, 6 bases remained unmatched. This CDR3 region has 12 residues. From germline, CDR1 is SNHLY and CDR2 FYNNEI. Per the original data handling: Amplification of reference gene primers was used by the study to estimate nucleated cell counts. The data were produced by immunoSEQ multiplex PCR, yet TCRdb's version contains in-frame clones alone and is incomplete. That table supplies the V and J calls and clone size; D and trimming were determined from the DNA. This sample has 95,000 to 150,000 clones, with roughly 77% found just once. This rearrangement joins TRBV2 to TRBJ2-7; 8 nucleotides agree with TRBD2. This sequence originates from a man between 60 and 75 years old with active or convalescent COVID-19. Sequenced sample: peripheral blood. CDR3 sequence: CAMGTRMYEQYF. In nucleotides, the CDR3 is TGTGCCATGGGGACTAGGATGTACGAGCAGTACTTC.